This record looks at one TCR beta chain sequence and its context. Its cognate antigen is unknown. The data are from a study of cytomegalovirus exposure and HLA in healthy donors. For the study at large: A prior study identified some 100 million unique TCR beta sequences from 150 million to 200 million T cells.

The study ran its PCR with 60 Vbeta and 13 Jbeta primers. Here immunoSEQ multiplex PCR was the method, and the copy in TCRdb shows in-frame clones only, minus some. The sample table sets out under 250,000 clones. Whole-study results and caveats: In an earlier analysis, about 90% or about 30%: the productive usage of most TCR beta V segments. High specificity and sensitivity for cytomegalovirus status were reported for the classifier.

Input material: PBMCs. This TCR derives from a girl aged 2-10 years in good health and CMV-seropositive.

The CDR3 is CASSFGQAYEQYF. The CDR3 DNA follows: TGTGCCAGCAGCTTTGGCCAGGCCTACGAGCAGTACTTC. V gene TRBV5-6 combines with J gene TRBJ2-7, with no clear D. CDR1 and CDR2 from the germline V gene are SGHDT and YYEEEE. The CDR3 loop spans 13 amino acids. Trimming shortened V by 2 bases and J by 2 bases, and 8 bases separated the two germline ends.